This T cell receptor (beta chain) was obtained from a study of cytomegalovirus exposure and HLA in healthy donors. The CDR3 spans 13 residues. V was pared by 3 bases and J by 5 bases, with 3 bases of the junction left unmatched. Germline loops: CDR1 SGHRS, CDR2 YFSETQ. Whole-study findings and limits: Most CMV-associated TCR beta chains were later found to appear HLA-restricted. Some V segments, including TRBV6-2 and TRBV6-3, were excluded as indistinguishable. Later analysis identified a missense DCLRE1C variant that was linked to TCR beta V- and J-gene trimming.

Turning to this clone: The target antigen is unknown.

PCR involved 60 Vbeta and 13 Jbeta primers. Profiling relied on immunoSEQ multiplex PCR, and the TCRdb table lists in-frame clones only, not all of them. Of around 190,000 clones detected, 81% appear once; the ten largest clones hold around 3.7%. V and J are TRBV5-1 and TRBJ2-5, with 8 bases that match TRBD1. The sequencing sample was made of PBMCs. The TCR was taken from a man aged 35-49 years in good health and CMV-seropositive. CDR3 in DNA: TGCGCCAGCAGCTCGACAGGGGTGGAGACCCAGTACTTC. This encodes CASSSTGVETQYF.